One and the same sample provided the 28 T cell receptor beta chains below, sequenced in a study of control samples from healthy donors and cancer patients. TCRdb keeps only in-frame clones here, not all; method: immunoSEQ multiplex PCR. The sample includes approximately 100,000 clones, approximately 90% of them seen just once. The sequencing sample was made of PBMCs. These receptors all come from a man aged 55 to 69 with lung cancer.

This chain uses TRBV10-3 with TRBJ2-1; 10 nucleotides align to TRBD1. The CDR3 runs to 16 residues. With 2 bases clipped from V and 4 bases from J, the junction kept 5 bases outside the gene matches. Germline loops: CDR1 ENHRY, CDR2 SYGVKD. The CDR3, as DNA: TGTGCCATCAGTGAGAACGGACAGGGGGGTTACAATGAGCAGTTCTTC. Its translation is CAISENGQGGYNEQFF.

The chain joins TRBV10-3 to TRBJ1-3, with D possibly TRBD1 on 5 matching bases. Trimming took 11 bases from V and 0 from J, leaving 26 bases between them. The germline CDR1 and CDR2 sequences are ENHRY and SYGVKD. The CDR3 runs 18 residues. CDR3 loop: CALGPGPNSGSSGNTIYF. CDR3 bases: TGTGCCCTTGGACCGGGACCCAACTCCGGTAGCTCTGGAAACACCATATATTTT.

As DNA, the CDR3 is TGTGCCAGCTGTGATCCCAATGGCTATGGCTACACCTTC. The encoded protein is CASCDPNGYGYTF. J is TRBJ1-2 and V is TRBV9; D gene unclear. V dropped 7 bases and J dropped 4 bases, with 14 bases sitting between them. CDR3 length: 13 amino acids. The germline V gene encodes CDR1 SGDLS and CDR2 YYNGEE.

The rearrangement links TRBV7-6 to TRBJ2-6; D remains ambiguous. Germline V gives CDR1 SGHVS, CDR2 FNYEAQ. The germline V and J ends were trimmed by 1 base and 2 bases, with 9 bases remaining between them. The CDR3 runs to 16 residues. DNA for the CDR3: TGTGCCAGCAGCTTAGGAGGTGGGGCTGGGGCCAACGTCCTGACTTTC. Protein product: CASSLGGGAGANVLTF. Full variable domain (missing parts from reference TRBV7-6 and TRBJ2-6): GAGVSQSPRYKVTKRGQDVALRCDPISGHVSLYWYRQALGQGPEFLTYFNYEAQQDKSGLPNDRFSAERPEGSISTLTIQRTEQRDSAMYRCASSLGGGAGANVLTFGAGSRLTVL.

Here the CDR3 DNA reads TGTGCCAGCAGCCCAGTGGTGACTCAATTGAACACTGAAGCTTTCTTT. This sequence encodes CASSPVVTQLNTEAFF. V is TRBV14 and J is TRBJ1-1; D is unresolved. Germline V gives CDR1 SGHDN, CDR2 FVKESK. Trimming removed 4 bases from V and 0 bases from J, with 15 bases in between. This CDR3 has 16 residues.

The V gene is TRBV6-5, the J gene TRBJ1-4; TRBD1 might be the D (6 bases). The V gene lost 8 bases and the J gene lost 7 bases, with 20 bases spanning the gap. Germline values: CDR1 MNHEY, CDR2 SVGAGI. The CDR3 sequence is 15 residues long. The CDR3 DNA follows: TGTGCCAGCCGCCGAAACAGGGCCCGGGGTGAAAAACTGTTTTTT. The encoded protein is CASRRNRARGEKLFF.

V and J are TRBV14 and TRBJ1-6, with 9 bases aligning to TRBD1. V trimming: 1 base; J trimming: 7 bases; junction bases outside the gene matches: 5. The germline CDR1 and CDR2 sequences are SGHDN and FVKESK. The CDR3 is 16 amino acids. In DNA form, the CDR3 reads TGTGCCAGCAGCCAAGTACAGGGGGCAGGAAATTCACCCCTCCACTTT. Residues: CASSQVQGAGNSPLHF.

The chain joins TRBV5-1 to TRBJ2-5; 15 nucleotides align to TRBD2. Germline loops: CDR1 SGHRS, CDR2 YFSETQ. V lost 3 bases and J lost 2; bases outside the gene matches: 11. The CDR3 loop spans 19 amino acids. This CDR3 is CASSSTTGTSGGTQETQYF. CDR3 sequence (DNA): TGCGCCAGCAGCTCCACCACCGGGACTAGCGGGGGGACACAAGAGACCCAGTACTTC. Using reference TRBV5-1 and TRBJ2-5 for the parts outside the CDR3, the full variable domain is KAGVTQTPRYLIKTRGQQVTLSCSPISGHRSVSWYQQTPGQGLQFLFEYFSETQRNKGNFPGRFSGRQFSNSRSEMNVSTLELGDSALYLCASSSTTGTSGGTQETQYFGPGTRLLVL.

The genes are TRBV24-1 and TRBJ2-5, with D possibly TRBD2 on 5 matching bases. The CDR3 consists of 14 residues. Trimming pared 4 bases from V and 5 bases from J, leaving 13 bases between. Germline V gene lookup returns CDR1 KGHDR and CDR2 SFDVKD. The CDR3 nucleotides are TGTGCCACCAGTGAGGCGCCGGGAAAGGAGACCCAGTACTTC. Translation gives CATSEAPGKETQYF.

This sequence joins TRBV11-1 and TRBJ1-1, with TRBD1 identical over 8 bases. This CDR3 is 14 amino acids long. Germline V gene sequence: CDR1 SGHAT, CDR2 FQDESV (reference sequence). V was pared by 5 bases and J by 2 bases, with 4 bases of the junction left unmatched. This CDR3 reads CASSLGQGNTEAFF. CDR3 in DNA: TGTGCCAGCAGCCTCGGACAGGGCAACACTGAAGCTTTCTTT.

J is TRBJ2-7 and V is TRBV6-5; TRBD1 agrees at 7 bases. Germline V gene sequence: CDR1 MNHEY, CDR2 SVGAGI. The V segment lost 2 bases and the J segment 3 bases; nucleotides outside the gene matches: 10. This CDR3 is 16 amino acids long. The CDR3 protein is CASSYRTGDSFYEQYF. As DNA, the CDR3 is TGTGCCAGCAGTTACCGTACCGGGGACAGCTTCTACGAGCAGTACTTC.

J is TRBJ2-1 and V is TRBV7-9; TRBD2 is a possible D gene (6 bases). The CDR3 totals 14 residues. Deletions cut 4 bases from V and 4 bases from J, with 11 bases between. The germline V gene encodes CDR1 SEHNR and CDR2 FQNEAQ (reference sequence). CDR3 protein: CASSSGREYNEQFF. Here the CDR3 DNA reads TGTGCCAGCAGCTCGGGGCGGGAATACAATGAGCAGTTCTTC. Full variable domain (rest looked up from reference TRBV7-9 and TRBJ2-1): DTGVSQNPRHKITKRGQNVTFRCDPISEHNRLYWYRQTLGQGPEFLTYFQNEAQLEKSRLLSDRFSAERPKGSFSTLEIQRTEQGDSAMYLCASSSGREYNEQFFGPGTRLTVL.

This chain joins TRBV6-6 and TRBJ2-7; 14 nucleotides agree with TRBD2. Looked up from germline, CDR1 is MNHNY and CDR2 is SVGAGI (reference sequence). V shed 0 bases and J 7 bases; nucleotides not matched to a gene: 5. The CDR3 is made up of 16 amino acids. CDR3 in DNA: TGTGCCAGCAGTTACTCGACTAGCGGGGGGGCTGGGGAGCAGTACGTC. As protein: CASSYSTSGGAGEQYV.

J is TRBJ2-1 and V is TRBV5-1; a weak D match, TRBD2 (7 bases). CDR3 size: 15 residues. Trimming stripped 2 bases from V and 2 bases from J, with 11 bases between. Germline assignment: CDR1 SGHRS and CDR2 YFSETQ. This CDR3 reads CASSLNGGPYNEQFF. The CDR3 DNA follows: TGCGCCAGCAGCTTAAACGGGGGGCCCTACAATGAGCAGTTCTTC. The full variable domain, with the rest looked up from reference TRBV5-1 and TRBJ2-1, is KAGVTQTPRYLIKTRGQQVTLSCSPISGHRSVSWYQQTPGQGLQFLFEYFSETQRNKGNFPGRFSGRQFSNSRSEMNVSTLELGDSALYLCASSLNGGPYNEQFFGPGTRLTVL.

The chain employs TRBV12-3 or TRBV12-4 and TRBJ1-2; the D gene is possibly TRBD1 (6 bases). CDR3 size: 13 residues. Trimming cost V 2 bases and J 7 bases, with 11 bases left between them. In nucleotides, the CDR3 is TGTGCCAGCAGTTTAACGGACAGCATTGGCTACACCTTC. Translation gives CASSLTDSIGYTF.

This CDR3 is CASSLDRESGGYTF. The CDR3 DNA follows: TGCGCCAGCAGCTTGGACAGGGAATCGGGTGGCTACACCTTC. The chain has TRBV5-1 and TRBJ1-2, with TRBD1 as a possible D gene (6 bases). Trimming took 0 bases from V and 7 from J, leaving 13 bases between them. The germline CDR1 and CDR2 sequences are SGHRS and YFSETQ. This CDR3 has 14 residues. Based on the CDR3 plus reference TRBV5-1 and TRBJ1-2, the full variable domain is KAGVTQTPRYLIKTRGQQVTLSCSPISGHRSVSWYQQTPGQGLQFLFEYFSETQRNKGNFPGRFSGRQFSNSRSEMNVSTLELGDSALYLCASSLDRESGGYTFGSGTRLTVV.

This clone was counted once. V gene TRBV5-1 combines with J gene TRBJ2-5; D possibly corresponds to TRBD1 (5 bases). Looked up from germline, CDR1 is SGHRS and CDR2 is YFSETQ. The V gene lost 2 bases and the J gene lost 0 bases, with 14 bases spanning the gap. CDR3 length: 16 residues. The DNA for the CDR3 is TGCGCCAGCAGCTTACAGGTGGTTTCGTACCAAGAGACCCAGTACTTC. Translating it yields CASSLQVVSYQETQYF.

The rearrangement joins TRBV21-1 to TRBJ1-6. TRBV21-1 is a pseudogene segment. This CDR3 has 17 residues. CDR3 amino acids: CASSTFDRTPHNSPLHF. The CDR3, as DNA: TGTGCCAGCAGCACCTTTGACCGGACGCCTCATAATTCACCCCTCCACTTT.

The rearrangement uses TRBV12-3 or TRBV12-4 and TRBJ1-2; D gene uncertain. V gave up 8 bases and J gave up 2 bases, with 12 bases separating them. This CDR3 is 13 amino acids long. CDR3 region: CASLTRGNYGYTF. The CDR3 DNA reads TGTGCCAGCCTTACAAGAGGGAACTATGGCTACACCTTC.

The count of this clone is one. The chain combines TRBV2 with TRBJ2-5; TRBD2 might be the D (5 bases). Trimming left V 6 bases short and J 5 bases short, with 13 bases between. Germline V CDR1 and CDR2: SNHLY, FYNNEI. There are 13 residues in the CDR3. The CDR3 DNA follows: TGTGCCAGCAGCCAAAGTGGCGGGGAGACCCAGTACTTC. Translation gives CASSQSGGETQYF.

J is TRBJ1-2 and V is TRBV4-1; TRBD1 matches 11 bases. Looked up from germline, CDR1 is MGHRA and CDR2 is YSYEKL. Trimming cost V 4 bases and J 10 bases; bases outside gene matches: 8. The CDR3 contains 14 residues. CDR3 nucleotide sequence: TGCGCCAGCAGCCCTGGACAGGGGGCCTTTTCCTACACCTTC. Translated: CASSPGQGAFSYTF.

The CDR3 region has the DNA TGTGCCACCAGTGATACTTCGTCTGGGGCCAACGTCCTGACTTTC. Protein product: CATSDTSSGANVLTF. The chain couples TRBV24-1 to TRBJ2-6, with no clear D. The CDR3 has 15 residues. V was shortened by 3 bases and J by 1 base, with 6 bases between the two germline ends. Germline V gives CDR1 KGHDR, CDR2 SFDVKD.

The chain carries TRBV5-1 and TRBJ1-1, with 10 nucleotides matching TRBD1. Germline V gene sequence: CDR1 SGHRS, CDR2 YFSETQ. With 5 bases clipped from V and 1 base from J, the junction kept 8 bases outside the gene matches. The length of the CDR3 is 16 residues. The CDR3 region is CASSSGTGVPNTEAFF. CDR3 bases: TGCGCCAGCAGTTCCGGGACAGGGGTGCCGAACACTGAAGCTTTCTTT.

The gene calls are TRBV11-2 and TRBJ1-5; TRBD1 aligns across 7 bases. Germline CDR1 SGHAT, CDR2 FQNNGV. J was trimmed by 5 bases and V by 6 bases; bases with no gene match: 4. This CDR3 is 13 amino acids long. As DNA, the CDR3 is TGTGCCAGCAGTGCACAGGGGTATCAGCCCCAGCATTTT. Amino acid sequence: CASSAQGYQPQHF.

The chain carries TRBV9 and TRBJ1-1, with D tentatively TRBD1 (5 bases). V lost 6 bases to trimming and J lost 1 base, with 16 bases between them. The CDR3 is made up of 15 amino acids. Germline V gene data show CDR1 as SGDLS and CDR2 as YYNGEE. The CDR3 sequence is CASTLGDSSNTEAFF. In nucleotides, the CDR3 is TGTGCCAGCACCCTTGGGGACTCCTCGAACACTGAAGCTTTCTTT. Based on the CDR3 plus reference TRBV9 and TRBJ1-1, the full variable domain is DSGVTQTPKHLITATGQRVTLRCSPRSGDLSVYWYQQSLDQGLQFLIQYYNGEERAKGNILERFSAQQFPDLHSELNLSSLELGDSALYFCASTLGDSSNTEAFFGQGTRLTVV.

This clone turned up a few times. The chain's CDR3 is CASSPGRDTGELFF. As DNA, the CDR3 is TGCGCCAGCAGCCCGGGCAGGGATACCGGGGAGCTGTTTTTT. J is TRBJ2-2 and V is TRBV4-1; tentative D call: TRBD1 (5 bases). Germline assignment: CDR1 MGHRA and CDR2 YSYEKL. With 4 bases removed from V and 5 bases from J, the gap between germline ends came to 11 bases. The CDR3 sequence is 14 residues long.

The CDR3 region has the DNA TGTGCCAGCAGCCTCGCGACCACCTACAATGAGCAGTTCTTC. Protein product: CASSLATTYNEQFF. The rearrangement joins TRBV6-5 to TRBJ2-1; D ambiguous. Trimming stripped 6 bases from V and 2 bases from J, with 11 bases between. Germline CDR1 is MNHEY and CDR2 is SVGAGI. This CDR3 is 14 amino acids long.

The chain joins TRBV10-2 to TRBJ2-3; the match to TRBD2 covers 12 bases. The CDR3 sequence is 16 residues long. The J segment lost 2 bases and the V segment lost 6 bases, leaving 6 bases of the junction unmatched. Germline values: CDR1 WSHSY, CDR2 SAAADI. The CDR3 DNA reads TGCGCCAGCAGATCTAGCGGGGGGGCATCCACAGATACGCAGTATTTT. Encoded protein: CASRSSGGASTDTQYF.